A single sample is the source of the 21 T cell receptor beta chains below, sequenced in a study of shared clonotypes between healthy human individuals. Measured with immunoSEQ multiplex PCR; TCRdb has only the in-frame clones, and not every one. The sample shows some 1 million clones, roughly 70% of them seen only once. Sequenced sample: memory CD4+ T cells sorted from blood. Subset here: CD45RA-negative fraction. The source is a young man in good health.

J is TRBJ1-1 and V is TRBV4-3; the D is unclear. This CDR3 comprises 16 residues. V lost 0 bases to trimming and J lost 1 base, with 12 bases between them. CDR1 is LGHNA, CDR2 YSLEER, per germline. In nucleotides, the CDR3 is TGCGCCAGCAGCCAAGATACTTACCTCCAGAACACTGAAGCTTTCTTT. Protein product: CASSQDTYLQNTEAFF.

The chain employs TRBV7-2 and TRBJ1-6; D uncertain. V lost 1 base to trimming and J lost 10 bases, with 11 bases between them. CDR3 length: 14 amino acids. The germline V gene encodes CDR1 SGHTA and CDR2 FQGNSA. The CDR3 spells CASSLGQTYSPLHF. The DNA for the CDR3 is TGTGCCAGCAGCTTAGGGCAGACATACTCACCCCTCCACTTT.

The J gene is TRBJ1-2, the V gene TRBV28; TRBD1 matches at 9 bases. Germline V gives CDR1 MDHEN, CDR2 SYDVKM. Trimming cost V 3 bases and J 12 bases; bases outside gene matches: 5. The CDR3 contains 12 residues. The CDR3 region is CASSFSQGANTF. The CDR3 DNA sequence: TGTGCCAGCAGTTTCTCACAGGGGGCTAACACCTTC.

The V gene is TRBV6-5, the J gene TRBJ2-1; possible D gene TRBD1, 6 bases. CDR3 length: 13 residues. Germline V gene data show CDR1 as MNHEY and CDR2 as SVGAGI. V was trimmed by 2 bases and J by 14 bases, leaving 16 bases between them. In DNA, the CDR3 is TGTGCCAGCAGTTACCGGGCGACAGGCCAGGAGTTCTTC. It codes for CASSYRATGQEFF.

The chain employs TRBV7-9 and TRBJ1-2; D remains ambiguous. The CDR3 is 14 amino acids. Germline-derived CDR1 and CDR2 are SEHNR and FQNEAQ (reference sequence). The V end lost 2 bases, the J end lost 2 bases, and 9 bases lay between the germline ends. The CDR3 coding sequence is TGTGCCAGCAGCTTATGGCAAACAAACTATGGCTACACCTTC. Its translation: CASSLWQTNYGYTF.

This clone was counted only a few times. Additional DNA sequences in this sample encode the identical CDR3. The J gene is TRBJ2-2, the V gene TRBV5-1; the D is unclear. The CDR3 is 13 residues long. CDR1 is SGHRS and CDR2 is YFSETQ in the germline V gene. Trimming took off 2 bases at V and 2 bases at J, with 4 bases between the two ends. The DNA of the CDR3 is TGCGCCAGCAGCTTAGGTAACACCGGGGAGCTGTTTTTT. As protein: CASSLGNTGELFF. Full variable domain (remainder filled in from reference TRBV5-1 and TRBJ2-2): KAGVTQTPRYLIKTRGQQVTLSCSPISGHRSVSWYQQTPGQGLQFLFEYFSETQRNKGNFPGRFSGRQFSNSRSEMNVSTLELGDSALYLCASSLGNTGELFFGEGSRLTVL.

The chain links TRBV20-1 to TRBJ2-1; D is ambiguous. The CDR3 has 11 residues. The germline V gene encodes CDR1 DFQATT and CDR2 SNEGSKA (reference sequence). Deletions cut 8 bases from V and 2 bases from J, with 7 bases between. The CDR3 sequence: CSTPAYNEQFF. Written as DNA, the CDR3 is TGCAGTACCCCGGCCTACAATGAGCAGTTCTTC.

This clone was observed a handful of times. V and J are TRBV7-2 and TRBJ2-1; D is undetermined. V gave up 2 bases and J gave up 7 bases, with 6 bases separating them. The CDR3 is 12 amino acids. Germline V gives CDR1 SGHTA, CDR2 FQGNSA. The CDR3 loop is CASSLNANEQFF. CDR3 sequence (DNA): TGTGCCAGCAGCTTAAATGCGAATGAGCAGTTCTTC.

The chain joins TRBV2 to TRBJ1-6, with D unresolved. The germline V gene encodes CDR1 SNHLY and CDR2 FYNNEI. Trimming pared 2 bases from V and 10 bases from J, leaving 12 bases between. This CDR3 region has 14 residues. The CDR3 bases are TGTGCCAGCAGTGAATGGATGGGTGGCTCACCCCTCCACTTT. Residues: CASSEWMGGSPLHF.

This rearrangement joins TRBV7-9 to TRBJ2-1, with 10 bases fitting TRBD2. The J segment lost 6 bases and the V segment lost 6 bases, leaving 8 bases of the junction unmatched. This CDR3 is built from 15 residues. The germline gives CDR1 SEHNR, CDR2 FQNEAQ (reference sequence). CDR3 loop: CASRKVAGGVNEQFF. Here the CDR3 DNA reads TGTGCCAGCAGGAAGGTAGCGGGGGGCGTCAATGAGCAGTTCTTC. Together with reference TRBV7-9 and TRBJ2-1, the CDR3 gives the full variable domain: DTGVSQNPRHKITKRGQNVTFRCDPISEHNRLYWYRQTLGQGPEFLTYFQNEAQLEKSRLLSDRFSAERPKGSFSTLEIQRTEQGDSAMYLCASRKVAGGVNEQFFGPGTRLTVL.

The rearrangement joins TRBV11-2 to TRBJ2-5; D not resolved. Trimming removed 5 bases at V and 4 bases at J, with 20 bases between. Germline V gene sequence: CDR1 SGHAT, CDR2 FQNNGV. CDR3 length: 16 amino acids. This chain's CDR3 is CASSPGERLKGETQYF. The CDR3 DNA is TGTGCCAGCAGCCCGGGCGAACGTCTAAAGGGAGAGACCCAGTACTTC. The full variable domain, with the rest looked up from reference TRBV11-2 and TRBJ2-5, is EAGVAQSPRYKIIEKRQSVAFWCNPISGHATLYWYQQILGQGPKLLIQFQNNGVVDDSQLPKDRFSAERLKGVDSTLKIQPAKLEDSAVYLCASSPGERLKGETQYFGPGTRLLVL.

Only one count was recorded for this clone. The rearrangement links TRBV7-9 to TRBJ1-4; no definite D call. Germline V CDR1 and CDR2: SEHNR, FQNEAQ (reference sequence). V was shortened by 5 bases and J by 3 bases, with 10 bases between the two germline ends. The length of the CDR3 is 14 residues. CDR3 in DNA: TGTGCCAGCAGCCGCCATACGTCTAATGAAAAACTGTTTTTT. It is translated as CASSRHTSNEKLFF. Together with reference TRBV7-9 and TRBJ1-4, the CDR3 gives the full variable domain: DTGVSQNPRHKITKRGQNVTFRCDPISEHNRLYWYRQTLGQGPEFLTYFQNEAQLEKSRLLSDRFSAERPKGSFSTLEIQRTEQGDSAMYLCASSRHTSNEKLFFGSGTQLSVL.

Points on this clone: The identical CDR3 is also encoded by other nucleotide sequences in the sample. V and J are TRBV6-1 and TRBJ2-3; 8 bases line up with TRBD1. Germline V CDR1 and CDR2: MNHNS, SASEGT. The ends lost 1 base at V and 6 bases at J; junction bases unmatched: 3. This CDR3 spans 14 amino acids. CDR3 nucleotide sequence: TGTGCCAGCAGTGAAGGACAGGGGAGGGATACGCAGTATTTT. This encodes CASSEGQGRDTQYF.

The chain joins TRBV6-5 to TRBJ2-7, with D perhaps matching TRBD1 (5 bases). CDR1 is MNHEY, CDR2 SVGAGI, per germline. The CDR3 is 15 amino acids. V gave up 2 bases and J gave up 8 bases, with 19 bases separating them. The CDR3 sequence: CASSYASTGPAQQYF. CDR3 DNA: TGTGCCAGCAGTTACGCCTCCACAGGCCCTGCACAGCAGTACTTC.

V gene TRBV5-1 combines with J gene TRBJ2-2; D remains unclear. CDR3 length: 13 amino acids. Trimming left V 7 bases short and J 1 base short, with 8 bases between. Germline V CDR1 and CDR2: SGHRS, YFSETQ. The CDR3 loop reads CASESKNTGELFF. CDR3 DNA: TGCGCCAGCGAAAGCAAGAACACCGGGGAGCTGTTTTTT. The entire variable domain, with the rest obtained from reference TRBV5-1 and TRBJ2-2, is as follows: KAGVTQTPRYLIKTRGQQVTLSCSPISGHRSVSWYQQTPGQGLQFLFEYFSETQRNKGNFPGRFSGRQFSNSRSEMNVSTLELGDSALYLCASESKNTGELFFGEGSRLTVL.

The chain joins TRBV7-9 to TRBJ1-1; unclear D gene. Trimming shortened V by 5 bases and J by 4 bases, and 2 bases separated the two germline ends. Germline CDR1 reads SEHNR; CDR2 reads FQNEAQ (reference sequence). The CDR3 covers 10 residues. DNA of the CDR3: TGTGCCAGCAGCCGCACTGAAGCTTTCTTT. Translating it yields CASSRTEAFF.

This clone appeared once. This sequence joins TRBV11-3 and TRBJ2-2; D remains ambiguous. There are 13 residues in the CDR3. Germline CDR1 reads SGHNT; CDR2 reads YENEEA. Between the trimmed V and J ends, which lost 1 base and 3 bases, there was a span of 3 bases. The chain's CDR3 is CASSLVDTGELFF. The CDR3 DNA sequence: TGTGCCAGCAGCTTAGTCGACACCGGGGAGCTGTTTTTT.

Concerning this clone itself: Other nucleotide sequences in the sample specify the same CDR3. The rearrangement joins TRBV5-4 to TRBJ2-5; D remains unclear. Germline lookup yields CDR1 SGHNT and CDR2 YYREEE (reference sequence). The CDR3 length is 14 residues. The ends were cut back, 1 base at V and 0 bases at J, with 7 bases in the middle. CDR3 sequence (DNA): TGTGCCAGCAGCTTGAGGCTAAACCAAGAGACCCAGTACTTC. Translating it yields CASSLRLNQETQYF. Full variable domain (missing parts from reference TRBV5-4 and TRBJ2-5): ETGVTQSPTHLIKTRGQQVTLRCSSQSGHNTVSWYQQALGQGPQFIFQYYREEENGRGNFPPRFSGLQFPNYSSELNVNALELDDSALYLCASSLRLNQETQYFGPGTRLLVL.

The rearrangement links TRBV5-6 to TRBJ1-4, with TRBD1 matching over 8 bases. Germline trimming cut 4 bases from V and 4 bases from J; bases unmatched to any gene: 3. The CDR3 is 14 residues long. CDR1 is SGHDT, CDR2 YYEEEE, per germline. CDR3 protein: CASSEGQGNEKLFF. Written as DNA, the CDR3 is TGTGCCAGCAGCGAAGGACAGGGTAATGAAAAACTGTTTTTT.

As regards this clone: The identical CDR3 is also encoded by other nucleotide sequences in the sample. This rearrangement joins TRBV9 to TRBJ2-1, with TRBD2 matching 8 bases. The germline gives CDR1 SGDLS, CDR2 YYNGEE. Trimming at V came to 0 bases and at J to 4 bases, leaving 3 bases not matched to a gene. This CDR3 is built from 15 residues. The CDR3 DNA follows: TGTGCCAGCAGCGTAGTGGCGGGAGGTTACAATGAGCAGTTCTTC. It is translated as CASSVVAGGYNEQFF.

The V call is TRBV5-1, the J call TRBJ1-6, with TRBD1 as a possible D gene (5 bases). Trimming removed 0 bases from V and 6 bases from J, with 13 bases in between. CDR1 and CDR2 from the germline V gene are SGHRS and YFSETQ. This CDR3 has 16 residues. The CDR3 sequence is CASSLEGQPSNSPLHF. As DNA, the CDR3 is TGCGCCAGCAGCTTGGAGGGGCAGCCCTCTAATTCACCCCTCCACTTT. The variable domain in full, with the rest retrieved from reference TRBV5-1 and TRBJ1-6, is KAGVTQTPRYLIKTRGQQVTLSCSPISGHRSVSWYQQTPGQGLQFLFEYFSETQRNKGNFPGRFSGRQFSNSRSEMNVSTLELGDSALYLCASSLEGQPSNSPLHFGNGTRLTVT.